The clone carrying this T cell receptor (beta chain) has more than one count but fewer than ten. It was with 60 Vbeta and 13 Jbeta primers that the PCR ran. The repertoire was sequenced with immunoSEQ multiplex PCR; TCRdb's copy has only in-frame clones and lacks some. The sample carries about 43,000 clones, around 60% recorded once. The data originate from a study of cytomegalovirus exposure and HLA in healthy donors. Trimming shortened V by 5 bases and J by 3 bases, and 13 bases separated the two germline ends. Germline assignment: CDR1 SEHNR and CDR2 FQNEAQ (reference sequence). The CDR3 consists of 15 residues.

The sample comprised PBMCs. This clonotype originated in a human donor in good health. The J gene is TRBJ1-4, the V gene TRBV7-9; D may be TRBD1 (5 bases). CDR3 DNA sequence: TGTGCCAGCAGCCTATCTGGGGCGGCTAATGAAAAACTGTTTTTT. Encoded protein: CASSLSGAANEKLFF.